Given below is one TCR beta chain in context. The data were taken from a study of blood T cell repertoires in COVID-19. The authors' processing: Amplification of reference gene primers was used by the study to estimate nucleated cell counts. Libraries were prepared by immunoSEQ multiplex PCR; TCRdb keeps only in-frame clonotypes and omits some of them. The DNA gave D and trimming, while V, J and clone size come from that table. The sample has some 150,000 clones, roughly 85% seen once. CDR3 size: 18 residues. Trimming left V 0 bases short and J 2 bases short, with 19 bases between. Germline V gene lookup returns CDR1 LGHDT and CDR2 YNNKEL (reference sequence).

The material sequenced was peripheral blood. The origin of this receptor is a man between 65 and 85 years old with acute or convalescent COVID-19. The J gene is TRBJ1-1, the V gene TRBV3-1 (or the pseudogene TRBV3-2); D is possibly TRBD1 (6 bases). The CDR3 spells CASSQDKGRQARNTEAFF. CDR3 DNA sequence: TGTGCCAGCAGCCAAGATAAGGGGAGACAGGCCCGAAACACTGAAGCTTTCTTT.